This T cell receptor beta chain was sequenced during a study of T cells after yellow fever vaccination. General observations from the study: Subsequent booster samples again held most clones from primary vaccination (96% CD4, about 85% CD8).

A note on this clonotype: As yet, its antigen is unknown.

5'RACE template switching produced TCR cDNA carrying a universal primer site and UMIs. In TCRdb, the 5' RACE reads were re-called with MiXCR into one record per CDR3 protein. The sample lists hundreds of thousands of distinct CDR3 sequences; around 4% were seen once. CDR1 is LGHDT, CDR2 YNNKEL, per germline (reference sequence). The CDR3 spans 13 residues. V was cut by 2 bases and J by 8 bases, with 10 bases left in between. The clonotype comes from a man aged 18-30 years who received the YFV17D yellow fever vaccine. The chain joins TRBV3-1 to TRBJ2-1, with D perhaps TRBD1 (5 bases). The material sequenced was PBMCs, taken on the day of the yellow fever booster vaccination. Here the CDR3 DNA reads TGTGCCAGCAGCCAAAAAGGGGCCGATGAGCAGTTCTTC. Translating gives CASSQKGADEQFF.